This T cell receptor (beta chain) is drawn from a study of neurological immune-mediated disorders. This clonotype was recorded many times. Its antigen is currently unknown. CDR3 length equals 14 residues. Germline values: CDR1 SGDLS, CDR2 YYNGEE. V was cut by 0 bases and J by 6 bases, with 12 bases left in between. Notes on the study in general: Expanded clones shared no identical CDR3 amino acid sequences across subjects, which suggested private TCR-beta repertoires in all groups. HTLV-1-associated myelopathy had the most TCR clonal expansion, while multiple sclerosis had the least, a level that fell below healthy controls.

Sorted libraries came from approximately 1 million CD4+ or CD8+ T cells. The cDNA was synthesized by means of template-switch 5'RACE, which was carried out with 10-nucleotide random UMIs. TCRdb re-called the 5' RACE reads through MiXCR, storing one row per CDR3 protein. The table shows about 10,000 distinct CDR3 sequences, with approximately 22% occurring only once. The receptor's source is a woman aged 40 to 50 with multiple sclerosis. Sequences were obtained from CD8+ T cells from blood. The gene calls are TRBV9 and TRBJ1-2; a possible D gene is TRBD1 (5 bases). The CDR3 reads CASSVVEAGHGYTF. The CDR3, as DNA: TGTGCCAGCAGCGTAGTAGAAGCAGGGCATGGCTACACCTTC.